This note documents a single T cell receptor (beta chain) sequence. No antigen is known for it. The germline gene is not matched at one end of the junction; a read error may be the cause. The sample belongs to a study of T cells in Graves' hyperthyroidism and ophthalmopathy. Per germline, CDR1 SGHNT and CDR2 YYREEE (reference sequence). This CDR3 comprises 19 residues. RNA transcripts yielded amplified TCR beta CDR3 regions. First-round RT-PCR targeting the TCR CDR3 was performed with the HTBI primer set. TCRdb called the multiplex PCR reads again in MiXCR, with one record for every CDR3 protein. Of approximately 380,000 distinct CDR3 sequences listed, roughly 13% are singletons. Study results and limitations: Stable hyperthyroidism was separated from ophthalmopathy by a model based on 13 V-J features.

The TCR comes from a man aged 50 to 59 with Graves' ophthalmopathy. The specimen sequenced was blood. The chain joins TRBV5-4 to TRBJ2-1; 8 bases map to TRBD2. The chain's CDR3 is CASSLLSSSGNGAPNEQSF. The CDR3 nucleotides are TGTGCCAGCAGCTTGTTGAGTAGTAGCGGGAATGGGGCCCCCAATGAGCAGTCCTTC.